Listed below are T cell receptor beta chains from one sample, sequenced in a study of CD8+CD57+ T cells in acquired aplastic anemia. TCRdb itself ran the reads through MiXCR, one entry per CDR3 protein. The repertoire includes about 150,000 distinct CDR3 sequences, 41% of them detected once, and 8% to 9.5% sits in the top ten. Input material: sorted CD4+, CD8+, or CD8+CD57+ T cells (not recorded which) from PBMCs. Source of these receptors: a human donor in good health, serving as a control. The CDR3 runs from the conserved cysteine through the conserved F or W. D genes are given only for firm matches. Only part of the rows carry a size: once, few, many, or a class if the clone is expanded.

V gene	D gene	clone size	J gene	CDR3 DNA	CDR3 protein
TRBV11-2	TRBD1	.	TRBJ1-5	TGTGCCAGCAGCTTACAGGGGGGCCCAGGGAGCAATCAGCCCCAGCATTTT	CASSLQGGPGSNQPQHF
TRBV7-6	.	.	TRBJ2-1	TGTGCCAGCAACAGGGGAGGCTCCTACAATGAGCAGTTCTTC	CASNRGGSYNEQFF
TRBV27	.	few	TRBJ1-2	TGTGCCAGCAGTCCCTTCGGACGGGCGGGCGGCTACACCTTC	CASSPFGRAGGYTF
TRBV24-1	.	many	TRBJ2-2	TGTGCCACCAAGGGACAGAACACCGGGGAGCTGTTTTTT	CATKGQNTGELFF
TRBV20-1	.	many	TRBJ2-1	TGCAGTGCTATCAAGGTTCTCTCCAATGAGCAGTTCTTC	CSAIKVLSNEQFF
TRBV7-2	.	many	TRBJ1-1	TGTGCCAGCAGTCCGGAGAGGGGAGCTTTCTTT	CASSPERGAFF
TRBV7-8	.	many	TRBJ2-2	TGTGCCAGCAGCTATGAGGACGGGGAGCTGTTTTTT	CASSYEDGELFF
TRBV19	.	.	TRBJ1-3	TGTGCCAGCCCCAACGAAGGCACTGGAAACACCATATATTTT	CASPNEGTGNTIYF
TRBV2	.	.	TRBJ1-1	TGTGCCAGCAGCTGGGGGATGAGAAGGGCTTTCTTT	CASSWGMRRAFF
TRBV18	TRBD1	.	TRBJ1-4	TGTGCCAGCTCACCAAGGACAGGCCCTAATGAAAAACTGTTTTTT	CASSPRTGPNEKLFF
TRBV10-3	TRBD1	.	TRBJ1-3	TGTGCCATCAGTGGGGGAGACAGGGGTAGCGGGAGAGACACCATATATTTT	CAISGGDRGSGRDTIYF
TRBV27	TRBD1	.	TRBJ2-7	TGTGCCAGCAGTTTCGACAGGGCAGCAACGACCTACGAGCAGTACTTC	CASSFDRAATTYEQYF
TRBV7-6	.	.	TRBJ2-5	TGTGCCAGCAGCATGGGACTGGGGGAGACCCAGTACTTC	CASSMGLGETQYF
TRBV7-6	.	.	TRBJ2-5	TGTGCCAGCAGACGACTGCTACAGGGTTATCAAGAGACCCAGTACTTC	CASRRLLQGYQETQYF
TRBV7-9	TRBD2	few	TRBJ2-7	TGCGCCAGCAGATCTAGCGGGCGGTACGAGCAGTACTTC	CASRSSGRYEQYF
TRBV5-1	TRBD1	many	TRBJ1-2	TGCGCCAGCAGAGGGACAGTTGAGGATGGCTACACCTTC	CASRGTVEDGYTF
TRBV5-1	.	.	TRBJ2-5	TGCGCCAGCAGCTTAGTGGGAGGAGAGACCCAGTACTTC	CASSLVGGETQYF
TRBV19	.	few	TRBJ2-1	TGTGCCAGTAGTCCCCACCCCGGTGGCTACAATGAGCAGTTCTTC	CASSPHPGGYNEQFF
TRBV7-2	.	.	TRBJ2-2	TGTGCCAGCAGCCCGACAGGAGCCGGGGAGCTGTTTTTT	CASSPTGAGELFF
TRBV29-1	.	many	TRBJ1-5	TGCAGCGTTGAGACAGGCAATAATCAGCCCCAGCATTTT	CSVETGNNQPQHF